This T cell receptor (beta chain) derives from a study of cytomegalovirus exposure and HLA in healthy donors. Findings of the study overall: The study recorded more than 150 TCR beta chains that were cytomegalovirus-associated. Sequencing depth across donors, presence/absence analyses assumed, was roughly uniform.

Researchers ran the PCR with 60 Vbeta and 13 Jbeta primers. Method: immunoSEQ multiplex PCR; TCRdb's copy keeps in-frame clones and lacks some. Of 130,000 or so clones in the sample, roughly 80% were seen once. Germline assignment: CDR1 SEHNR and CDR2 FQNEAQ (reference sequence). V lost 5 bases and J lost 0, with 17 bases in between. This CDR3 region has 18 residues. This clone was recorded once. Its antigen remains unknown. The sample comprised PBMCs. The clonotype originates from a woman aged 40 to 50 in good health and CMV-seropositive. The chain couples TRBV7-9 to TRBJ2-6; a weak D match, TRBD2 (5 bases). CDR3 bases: TGTGCCAGCAGCCCGTGGACTGTTTCCAGCTCTGGGGCCAACGTCCTGACTTTC. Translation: CASSPWTVSSSGANVLTF.